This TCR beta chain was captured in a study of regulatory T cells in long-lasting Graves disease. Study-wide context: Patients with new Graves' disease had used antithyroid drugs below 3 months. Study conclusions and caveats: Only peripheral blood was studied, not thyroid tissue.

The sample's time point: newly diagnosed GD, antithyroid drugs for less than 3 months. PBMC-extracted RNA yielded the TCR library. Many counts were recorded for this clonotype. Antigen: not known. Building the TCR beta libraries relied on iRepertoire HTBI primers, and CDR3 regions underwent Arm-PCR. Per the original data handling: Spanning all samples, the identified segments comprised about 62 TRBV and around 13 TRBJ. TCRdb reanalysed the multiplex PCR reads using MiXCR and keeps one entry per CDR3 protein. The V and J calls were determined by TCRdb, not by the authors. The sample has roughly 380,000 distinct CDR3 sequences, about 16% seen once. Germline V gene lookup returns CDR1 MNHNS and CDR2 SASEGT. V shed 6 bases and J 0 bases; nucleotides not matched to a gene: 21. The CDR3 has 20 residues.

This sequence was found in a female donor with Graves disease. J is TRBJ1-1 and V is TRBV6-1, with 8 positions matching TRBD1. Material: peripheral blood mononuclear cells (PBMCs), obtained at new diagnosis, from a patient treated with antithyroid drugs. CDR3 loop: CASRNDRGEGVWRMNTEAFF. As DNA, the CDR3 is TGTGCCAGCAGAAATGACAGGGGTGAAGGAGTATGGAGAATGAACACTGAAGCTTTCTTT.